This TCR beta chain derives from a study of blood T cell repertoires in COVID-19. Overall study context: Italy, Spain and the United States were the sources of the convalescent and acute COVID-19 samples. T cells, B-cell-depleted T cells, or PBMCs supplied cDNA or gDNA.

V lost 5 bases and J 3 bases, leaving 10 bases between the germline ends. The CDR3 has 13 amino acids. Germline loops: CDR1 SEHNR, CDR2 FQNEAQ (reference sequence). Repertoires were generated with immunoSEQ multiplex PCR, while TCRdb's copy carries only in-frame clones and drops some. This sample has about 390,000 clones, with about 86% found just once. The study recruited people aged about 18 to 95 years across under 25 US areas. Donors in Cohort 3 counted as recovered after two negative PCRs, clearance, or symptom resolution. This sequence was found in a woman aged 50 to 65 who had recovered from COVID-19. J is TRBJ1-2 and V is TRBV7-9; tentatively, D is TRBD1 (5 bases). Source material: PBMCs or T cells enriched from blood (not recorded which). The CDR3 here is CASSPGGYYGYTF. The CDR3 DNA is TGTGCCAGCAGCCCGGGGGGGTACTATGGCTACACCTTC.